The entry below gives a single TCR beta chain sequence along with its context. No antigen is known for it. Base quality data are lacking; no much larger clone is found one base away. The source of the sample is a study of control samples from healthy donors and cancer patients (TCRdb year 2020). The library was prepared using the immunoSEQ multiplex PCR assay. TCRdb retrieved this table from immuneACCESS and kept in-frame rearrangements only. Not all clones are present; in checked studies, unresolved V genes account for under half, and no reason is known for the remainder. Present in this sample are 45,000 to 60,000 clones, roughly 94% of which were seen just once. The ten largest account for around 4% of the sample. The germline V gene (reference sequence) provides CDR1 DFQATT and CDR2 SNEGSKA. The CDR3 numbers 13 residues from cysteine through phenylalanine. Of all the DNA, just the CDR3 is kept, 39 bases in frame from base 1. The germline V and J ends show losses of 3 bases and 6 bases respectively, and no gene match explains 4 bases of the junction.

The material sequenced was blood. In this chain, TRBV20-1 is recombined with TRBJ2-1, with TRBD2 identical over 8 junction bases. This receptor was taken from a man aged 25-40 years in good health. At the DNA level, the sequence is TGCAGTGCTAGTGGGCGGGGGGTCAATGAGCAGTTCTTC. This codes for CSASGRGVNEQFF.